This T cell receptor (beta chain) was captured by sequencing in a study of cytomegalovirus exposure and HLA in healthy donors. Study outcomes and limitations: A few chains tied to CMV proved CMV antigen-specific in vitro. Using the classifier, cytomegalovirus status was reportedly diagnosed with high specificity and sensitivity. Usually a TCR sequence was rare, but some public TCRs were found in many donors.

On this clone: Its target is unknown.

The CDR3 runs 16 residues. CDR1 and CDR2 (germline): MDHEN, SYDVKM. V was pared by 2 bases and J by 4 bases, with 5 bases of the junction left unmatched. Measured with immunoSEQ multiplex PCR; TCRdb has only the in-frame clones, and not every one. The sample yields around 70,000 clones, about 95% seen once. From the roughly 110-subject validation cohort, which was separate from the roughly 610-subject first cohort, the donors were drawn. This TCR was recovered from a man between 18 and 35 years old in good health and CMV-seronegative. The chain joins TRBV28 to TRBJ1-5, with 10 bases aligning to TRBD1. Sequencing was performed on PBMCs. The DNA of the CDR3 is TGTGCCAGCAGTTTACTGGAGGACAGGGGGAATCAGCCCCAGCATTTT. Residues: CASSLLEDRGNQPQHF.